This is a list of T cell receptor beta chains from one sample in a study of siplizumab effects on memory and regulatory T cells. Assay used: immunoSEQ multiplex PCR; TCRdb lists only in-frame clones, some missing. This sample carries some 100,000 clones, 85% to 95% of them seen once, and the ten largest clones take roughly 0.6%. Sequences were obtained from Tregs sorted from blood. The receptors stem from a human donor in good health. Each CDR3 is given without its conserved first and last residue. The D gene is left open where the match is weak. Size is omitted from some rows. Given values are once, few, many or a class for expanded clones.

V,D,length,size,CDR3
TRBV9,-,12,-,ASSEGTFSYEQY
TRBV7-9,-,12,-,ASSGSGGQETQY
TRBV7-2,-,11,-,ASSKTGSYGYT
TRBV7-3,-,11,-,ASSFGGNTEAF
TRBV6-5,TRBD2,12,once,ASSPSGRGNEQF
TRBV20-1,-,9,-,SAPTNEKLF
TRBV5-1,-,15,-,ASSLRTWSSGANVLT
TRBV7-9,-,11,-,ASSLYQQGMQY
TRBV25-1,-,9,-,ASSTYLGYT
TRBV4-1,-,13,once,ASSPSATSTDTQY
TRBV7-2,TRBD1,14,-,ASSWGTGTGRNTIY
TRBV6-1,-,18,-,ASSDRSRWGRRGVQETQY
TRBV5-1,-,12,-,ASSSRGGGTEAF
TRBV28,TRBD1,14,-,ASSKRWTGLNTEAF
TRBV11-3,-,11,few,ASSLARHNKQF
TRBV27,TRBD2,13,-,ASSRSGRFSYEQY
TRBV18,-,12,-,ASSPRLGAYEQY